The next 31 T cell receptor beta chains were all read from a single sample in a study of OX40 agonist ivuxolimab in advanced cancers. TCRdb keeps only in-frame clones here, not all; method: immunoSEQ multiplex PCR. The data show 30,000 to 35,000 clones, with 82% seen just once and less than 25% held by the top ten. The sample here was CD4+ or CD8+ T cells sorted from blood, taken in a trial of the OX40 agonist ivuxolimab. The receptor set was obtained from an adult with an advanced solid tumor such as melanoma, head and neck, liver or kidney cancer.

The genes are TRBV19 and TRBJ1-5, with 9 bases that match TRBD1. Germline assignment: CDR1 LNHDA and CDR2 SQIVND (reference sequence). The CDR3 runs to 15 residues. Germline trimming cut 1 base from V and 5 bases from J; bases unmatched to any gene: 3. The CDR3 is CASSIVGTGYQPQHF. CDR3 nucleotide sequence: TGTGCCAGTAGTATAGTAGGGACAGGGTATCAGCCCCAGCATTTT.

Only a few counts were recorded for this clone. This chain uses TRBV28 with TRBJ2-2; no clear D. V lost 2 bases to trimming and J lost 1 base, with 5 bases between them. The CDR3 runs to 14 residues. From germline, CDR1 is MDHEN and CDR2 SYDVKM. For the CDR3, the DNA is TGTGCCAGCAGTTTAGCAGGGAACACCGGGGAGCTGTTTTTT. It specifies CASSLAGNTGELFF. Supplemented by reference TRBV28 and TRBJ2-2, the full variable domain reads DVKVTQSSRYLVKRTGEKVFLECVQDMDHENMFWYRQDPGLGLRLIYFSYDVKMKEKGDIPEGYSVSREKKERFSLILESASTNQTSMYLCASSLAGNTGELFFGEGSRLTVL.

V is TRBV5-8 and J is TRBJ1-2, with 10 bases matching TRBD1. The CDR3 has 14 residues. V gave up 4 bases and J gave up 2 bases; unmatched junction bases: 2. CDR1 and CDR2 from the germline V gene are SGHTS and YDEGEE. The CDR3 loop is CASSPGQGNYGYTF. Written as DNA, the CDR3 is TGTGCCAGCAGCCCGGGACAGGGGAACTATGGCTACACCTTC.

This clone was seen a single time. This specimen includes other DNA sequences encoding the same CDR3. The V call is TRBV5-5, the J call TRBJ2-7; 7 bases match TRBD2. J was trimmed by 5 bases and V by 3 bases; bases with no gene match: 8. This CDR3 has 14 residues. CDR1 is SGHKS and CDR2 is YYEKEE in the germline V gene (reference sequence). The CDR3 reads CASSWGSGTHEQYF. CDR3 in DNA: TGTGCCAGCAGCTGGGGCAGCGGGACCCACGAGCAGTACTTC.

The chain links TRBV10-3 to TRBJ2-7; D remains unclear. The CDR3 consists of 13 residues. Trimming removed 4 bases at V and 2 bases at J, with 9 bases between. Germline V gene lookup returns CDR1 ENHRY and CDR2 SYGVKD. In DNA, the CDR3 is TGTGCCATCAGTGTCGTCCAGACCTACGAGCAGTACTTC. Protein product: CAISVVQTYEQYF.

The rearrangement uses TRBV13 and TRBJ2-5; TRBD2 is a possible D gene (5 bases). Trimming stripped 5 bases from V and 3 bases from J, with 10 bases between. Germline V lookup: CDR1 PRHDT, CDR2 FYEKMQ (reference sequence). The CDR3 is made up of 13 amino acids. CDR3 bases: TGTGCCAGCAGCCTCTGGACTGAAGAGACCCAGTACTTC. As protein: CASSLWTEETQYF.

The J gene is TRBJ2-5, the V gene TRBV27, with 9 bases matching TRBD1. This CDR3 has 15 amino acids. V shed 5 bases, J shed 7 bases, and the junction held 11 bases outside the gene matches. Germline CDR1 and CDR2: MNHEY and SMNVEV (reference sequence). The DNA for the CDR3 is TGTGCCAGCAGTGGATGGACAGGGGAATGGGGGACCCAGTACTTC. Encoded protein: CASSGWTGEWGTQYF.

This clone has a handful of counts. The V and J genes are TRBV4-1 and TRBJ1-5; no clear D. V lost 0 bases to trimming and J lost 0 bases, with 9 bases between them. Germline CDR1 reads MGHRA; CDR2 reads YSYEKL. The CDR3 loop spans 16 amino acids. The CDR3 sequence: CASSQDPTYSNQPQHF. Written as DNA, the CDR3 is TGCGCCAGCAGCCAAGATCCCACGTATAGCAATCAGCCCCAGCATTTT.

V usage is TRBV7-9 and J usage is TRBJ2-3; D is uncertain. Germline V lookup: CDR1 SEHNR, CDR2 FQNEAQ (reference sequence). The CDR3 consists of 13 residues. Trimming removed 10 bases from V and 2 bases from J, with 13 bases in between. The CDR3 sequence is CATPTTNTDTQYF. CDR3 sequence (DNA): TGTGCCACCCCCACTACTAACACAGATACGCAGTATTTT. Full variable domain (rest looked up from reference TRBV7-9 and TRBJ2-3): DTGVSQNPRHKITKRGQNVTFRCDPISEHNRLYWYRQTLGQGPEFLTYFQNEAQLEKSRLLSDRFSAERPKGSFSTLEIQRTEQGDSAMYLCATPTTNTDTQYFGPGTRLTVL.

The V and J genes are TRBV6-4 and TRBJ1-6, with D maybe TRBD1 (5 bases). Germline CDR1 and CDR2: MRHNA and SNTAGT. V lost 0 bases to trimming and J lost 5 bases, with 5 bases between them. This CDR3 is built from 14 residues. CDR3 in amino acids: CASSDSQDNSPLHF. DNA for the CDR3: TGTGCCAGCAGTGACTCACAGGATAATTCACCCCTCCACTTT.

The chain couples TRBV5-1 to TRBJ2-5, with 7 nucleotides matching TRBD2. J lost 5 bases, V lost 2 bases, and 3 bases had no gene match. The germline V gene has CDR1 SGHRS and CDR2 YFSETQ. There are 13 residues in the CDR3. This chain's CDR3 is CASSLLGGETQYF. The CDR3, as DNA: TGCGCCAGCAGCTTACTGGGGGGGGAGACCCAGTACTTC.

The rearrangement links TRBV7-9 to TRBJ1-3; 7 nucleotides align to TRBD1. V dropped 11 bases and J dropped 2; count of bases not matched to a gene: 12. CDR1 and CDR2 (germline): SEHNR, FQNEAQ (reference sequence). The CDR3 sequence is 15 residues long. The CDR3 coding sequence is TGTGCCGGTGACAGGGAACGGCACGCTGGAAACACCATATATTTT. It yields the protein CAGDRERHAGNTIYF. Drawing the rest from reference TRBV7-9 and TRBJ1-3, the complete variable domain is DTGVSQNPRHKITKRGQNVTFRCDPISEHNRLYWYRQTLGQGPEFLTYFQNEAQLEKSRLLSDRFSAERPKGSFSTLEIQRTEQGDSAMYLCAGDRERHAGNTIYFGEGSWLTVV.

The rearrangement joins TRBV23-1 to TRBJ2-5; D uncertain. TRBV23-1 is filed as an ORF, its function uncertain. V lost 0 bases and J lost 2, with 10 bases in between. The CDR3 covers 15 residues. The CDR3 bases are TGCGCCAGCAGTCAATCGTGGCAGGTTCAAGAGACCCAGTACTTC. Its protein is CASSQSWQVQETQYF.

V gene TRBV25-1 combines with J gene TRBJ2-2, with 7 bases lining up with TRBD1. CDR3 length equals 15 residues. Germline V lookup: CDR1 MGHDK, CDR2 SYGVNS. Unmatched junction bases numbered 10, after V lost 9 bases and J lost 3 bases. CDR3 DNA: TGTGCCAGTGGGAGACAGGGTTATGACACCGGGGAGCTGTTTTTT. Amino acid sequence: CASGRQGYDTGELFF.

The V and J genes are TRBV11-2 and TRBJ1-5, with D unclear. Germline V gives CDR1 SGHAT, CDR2 FQNNGV. Trimming removed 1 base at V and 7 bases at J, with 8 bases between. This CDR3 is 13 amino acids long. The CDR3 DNA reads TGTGCCAGCAGCTTAGGATTGGGGCAGCCCCAGCATTTT. It is translated as CASSLGLGQPQHF.

The chain recombines TRBV6-5 with TRBJ2-2; no definite D call. V gave up 2 bases and J gave up 0 bases, with 10 bases separating them. Germline loops: CDR1 MNHEY, CDR2 SVGAGI. The length of the CDR3 is 16 residues. The CDR3 sequence is CASSYMVSANTGELFF. The CDR3 region has the DNA TGTGCCAGCAGTTACATGGTTTCAGCGAACACCGGGGAGCTGTTTTTT.

This chain links TRBV29-1 with TRBJ2-7; the match to TRBD1 covers 8 bases. The CDR3 sequence is 13 residues long. Per the germline V gene, CDR1 is SQVTM and CDR2 is ANQGSEA. The junction had 9 bases not matched to a gene; V was cut back by 8 bases and J by 3 bases. The CDR3 region is CSSDRGDVYEQYF. In nucleotides, the CDR3 is TGCAGCTCAGACAGGGGAGATGTCTACGAGCAGTACTTC.

The chain employs TRBV4-3 and TRBJ2-1, with D tentatively TRBD1 or TRBD2 (6 bases each). Deletions cut 0 bases from V and 10 bases from J, with 16 bases between. CDR3 length: 15 amino acids. The germline V gene has CDR1 LGHNA and CDR2 YSLEER. CDR3 bases: TGCGCCAGCAGCCAAGATGCACTGGGGGGCCGGGAGCAGTTCTTC. This encodes CASSQDALGGREQFF.

V and J are TRBV7-9 and TRBJ1-1; D is ambiguous. Trimming shortened V by 5 bases and J by 11 bases, and 18 bases separated the two germline ends. This CDR3 has 13 residues. Germline assignment: CDR1 SEHNR and CDR2 FQNEAQ (reference sequence). The CDR3 DNA reads as TGTGCCAGCAGCCCGGACCCTCTCCTCCTGGCTTTCTTT. Its protein product is CASSPDPLLLAFF.

The chain employs TRBV9 and TRBJ1-1; D not certain. From germline, CDR1 is SGDLS and CDR2 YYNGEE. This CDR3 contains 16 residues. V was clipped by 3 bases and J by 8 bases, with 23 bases between them. CDR3 sequence reads: CASSATLGSLGSEAFF. The CDR3 nucleotides read TGTGCCAGCAGCGCTACTCTCGGGTCTCTGGGAAGCGAAGCTTTCTTT.

The chain combines TRBV30 with TRBJ1-1, with no clear D. From germline, CDR1 is GTSNPN and CDR2 SVGIG (reference sequence). V was cut by 1 base and J by 5 bases, with 11 bases left in between. The CDR3 contains 13 residues. As DNA, the CDR3 is TGTGCCTGGAGTGGGACCGTCGGGACTGAAGCTTTCTTT. Translation: CAWSGTVGTEAFF. The whole variable domain, remainder taken from reference TRBV30 and TRBJ1-1, is SQTIHQWPATLVQPVGSPLSLECTVEGTSNPNLYWYRQAAGRGLQLLFYSVGIGQISSEVPQNLSASRPQDRQFILSSKKLLLSDSGFYLCAWSGTVGTEAFFGQGTRLTVV.

This clone occurred once. The V call is TRBV13, the J call TRBJ1-5; TRBD1 matches 11 bases. With 2 bases clipped from V and 7 bases from J, the junction kept 4 bases outside the gene matches. CDR1 is PRHDT and CDR2 is FYEKMQ in the germline V gene (reference sequence). This CDR3 contains 15 residues. The CDR3 sequence is CASSLRGTGGQPQHF. In nucleotides, the CDR3 is TGTGCCAGCAGCTTACGTGGGACAGGGGGGCAGCCCCAGCATTTT.

This clone was picked up a small number of times. The chain is built from TRBV27 and TRBJ2-5; TRBD2 matches at 13 bases. V shed 0 bases, J shed 4 bases, and the junction held 8 bases outside the gene matches. This CDR3 is built from 18 residues. Germline CDR1 and CDR2: MNHEY and SMNVEV (reference sequence). The CDR3 DNA follows: TGTGCCAGCAGTTTATCGGAGGGGACTAGCGGGATCTCAGAGACCCAGTACTTC. This codes for CASSLSEGTSGISETQYF.

V gene TRBV7-8 combines with J gene TRBJ1-2; TRBD1 might be the D (5 bases). This CDR3 spans 14 amino acids. V lost 8 bases and J lost 2, with 15 bases in between. Germline V gene data show CDR1 as SGHVS and CDR2 as FQNEAQ. CDR3 protein: CASGIGTANYGYTF. The DNA of the CDR3 is TGTGCCAGCGGCATCGGGACGGCAAACTATGGCTACACCTTC.

This chain uses TRBV5-4 with TRBJ1-1; 7 nucleotides match TRBD1. Trimming took 4 bases from V and 8 from J; bases not matched to a gene: 2. The CDR3 is 11 residues long. Germline values: CDR1 SGHNT, CDR2 YYREEE (reference sequence). CDR3 DNA: TGTGCCAGCAGCCTGGGACAGGAAGCTTTCTTT. It yields the protein CASSLGQEAFF. Full variable domain (missing parts from reference TRBV5-4 and TRBJ1-1): ETGVTQSPTHLIKTRGQQVTLRCSSQSGHNTVSWYQQALGQGPQFIFQYYREEENGRGNFPPRFSGLQFPNYSSELNVNALELDDSALYLCASSLGQEAFFGQGTRLTVV.

This clone was seen only a few times. This chain's CDR3 is CASSPGWGTQTDTQYF. The CDR3 coding sequence is TGTGCCAGCAGCCCTGGCTGGGGGACCCAGACAGATACGCAGTATTTT. This chain joins TRBV9 and TRBJ2-3, with D perhaps being TRBD1 or TRBD2 (5 bases each). The length of the CDR3 is 16 residues. The germline gives CDR1 SGDLS, CDR2 YYNGEE. V lost 4 bases to trimming and J lost 3 bases, with 18 bases between them.

This chain links TRBV9 with TRBJ2-1, with 8 bases that match TRBD2. CDR3 length: 16 residues. V lost 0 bases to trimming and J lost 8 bases; unmatched junction nucleotides: 10. Germline-derived CDR1 and CDR2 are SGDLS and YYNGEE. In nucleotides, the CDR3 is TGTGCCAGCAGCGTAGATCGGCGGGGGGCAGGGGATGAGCAGTTCTTC. Amino acid sequence: CASSVDRRGAGDEQFF.

The chain joins TRBV27 to TRBJ2-3; 10 nucleotides line up with TRBD2. This CDR3 region has 20 residues. CDR1 and CDR2 (germline): MNHEY, SMNVEV (reference sequence). J gave up 0 bases and V 1 base, and 13 bases lay outside the gene matches. The CDR3 DNA is TGTGCCAGCAGTTTATATCGGGGAACGAGCGGGGGGGCGAGCACAGATACGCAGTATTTT. As protein: CASSLYRGTSGGASTDTQYF.

The chain joins TRBV6-1 to TRBJ2-1, with no clear D. Germline V gene sequence: CDR1 MNHNS, CDR2 SASEGT. Trimming removed 2 bases from V and 13 bases from J, with 15 bases in between. There are 13 residues in the CDR3. CDR3 residues: CASSEPMAPFQFF. CDR3 coding DNA: TGTGCCAGCAGTGAACCCATGGCTCCATTCCAGTTCTTC.

Only a few counts were recorded for this clone. CDR3 bases: TGCGCCAGCAGCCAAGATAGTGCTAGCGGGAGGCCACGGCAGTACTTC. Translating gives CASSQDSASGRPRQYF. The V gene is TRBV4-1, the J gene TRBJ2-7; 11 positions agree with TRBD2. The length of the CDR3 is 16 residues. Germline V lookup: CDR1 MGHRA, CDR2 YSYEKL. V shed 0 bases, J shed 9 bases, and the junction held 10 bases outside the gene matches.

The V gene is TRBV27, the J gene TRBJ2-7; D is uncertain. The V end lost 7 bases, the J end lost 3 bases, and 19 bases lay between the germline ends. CDR3 size: 15 residues. From germline, CDR1 is MNHEY and CDR2 SMNVEV (reference sequence). DNA for the CDR3: TGTGCCAGCATTCCAAGGACGGAGATAATCTACGAGCAGTACTTC. Encoded protein: CASIPRTEIIYEQYF.